This TCR beta chain was retrieved from a study of Ad26.COV2.S vaccination and SARS-CoV-2 variants. Study as a whole: Trial arm assignment for the donor was COV1001 Ad26.COV2.S. Into the muscle, Ad26.COV2.S was dosed once or twice, 56 days apart.

J gave up 7 bases and V 4 bases, and 9 bases lay outside the gene matches. Germline-derived CDR1 and CDR2 are SGDLS and YYNGEE. The CDR3 runs 14 residues. The treatment: roughly 18 received Ad26.COV2.S at low or high dose, single or two shots; about 5 received placebo; per-sample allocation not given. After the first vaccine or placebo injection, samples were drawn on day 63. Findings and caveats of the study: Reportedly, spike-specific CD8+ and CD4+ T cell responses achieved substantial breadth once vaccination had taken place. The TCR breadth and depth analyses may have understated or missed part of the total T cell responses.

Concerning this clone itself: Its antigen is still unknown.

Generated by immunoSEQ multiplex PCR, the TCRdb table keeps only in-frame clones and is missing some. Of 300,000 to 400,000 clones in the sample, 86% are singletons; the top ten hold around 1.9%. This chain joins TRBV9 and TRBJ1-2; 8 positions match TRBD1. The source is a person aged 18 to 65 who received the Ad26.COV2.S COVID-19 vaccine or a placebo. The sample in question was peripheral blood, obtained in a trial of Ad26.COV2.S vaccine versus placebo. Here the CDR3 reads CASSWAQGAGGYTF. DNA for the CDR3: TGTGCCAGCAGCTGGGCTCAGGGGGCGGGTGGCTACACCTTC.